The clone carrying this T cell receptor (beta chain) was seen ten or more times. The antigen is unknown. One end of the junction varies from germline; a read error may be responsible. The CDR3 is 12 residues long. Germline values: CDR1 SGHRS, CDR2 YFSETQ. The data stem from a study of T cells in Graves' hyperthyroidism and ophthalmopathy. Study-wide findings and caveats: Before onset, ophthalmopathy was predicted by the model a median about six months earlier.

TCR beta CDR3 regions were amplified from RNA. First-round RT-PCR with HTBI primers amplified the TCR CDR3 region. One entry per CDR3 protein, called by TCRdb with MiXCR from the multiplex PCR reads. Among 250,000 or so distinct CDR3 sequences, over 12% were seen once, and the ten largest hold 30% to 35%. Researchers barred patients who had uncontrolled infection, other autoimmune disease, pregnancy or lactation. Clinical symptoms, serum thyroxine and TRAb, thyroid ultrasound and orbital computed tomography together formed the diagnostic basis. The origin of this receptor is a woman aged 45 to 65 with Graves' hyperthyroidism that later progressed to Graves' ophthalmopathy. The sample was blood. This chain uses TRBV5-1 with TRBJ2-7; no clear D gene. CDR3 amino acids: CASSLVGYEQYF. The CDR3 DNA is TGTGCCAGCAGTTTGGTAGGCTACGAGCAGTACTTC.